This T cell receptor (beta chain) comes out of a study of cytomegalovirus exposure and HLA in healthy donors. Overall study context: In an earlier analysis, around 100 million unique TCR beta sequences were found from 200 million or so T cells. Study results and limitations: In an earlier analysis, about 90% or about 30%: the productive usage of most TCR beta V segments.

This CDR3 has 15 residues. Germline CDR1 SNHLY, CDR2 FYNNEI. Trimming removed 8 bases at V and 0 bases at J, with 14 bases between. The PCR ran on 60 Vbeta and 13 Jbeta primers. Data came from immunoSEQ multiplex PCR; TCRdb stores just in-frame clones and leaves some out. The sample has 95,000 to 110,000 clones, around 10% seen once. This clone has just a few counts. Antigen specificity is unknown. Healthy bone marrow donors supplied every sample. The chain combines TRBV2 with TRBJ1-5; D uncertain. The clonotype was recovered from a man aged 35 to 55 in good health and CMV-seropositive. The sample comprised PBMCs. CDR3 sequence (DNA): TGTGCCAGCCGGAGAGGGAGGGCTAGCAATCAGCCCCAGCATTTT. Translation gives CASRRGRASNQPQHF.